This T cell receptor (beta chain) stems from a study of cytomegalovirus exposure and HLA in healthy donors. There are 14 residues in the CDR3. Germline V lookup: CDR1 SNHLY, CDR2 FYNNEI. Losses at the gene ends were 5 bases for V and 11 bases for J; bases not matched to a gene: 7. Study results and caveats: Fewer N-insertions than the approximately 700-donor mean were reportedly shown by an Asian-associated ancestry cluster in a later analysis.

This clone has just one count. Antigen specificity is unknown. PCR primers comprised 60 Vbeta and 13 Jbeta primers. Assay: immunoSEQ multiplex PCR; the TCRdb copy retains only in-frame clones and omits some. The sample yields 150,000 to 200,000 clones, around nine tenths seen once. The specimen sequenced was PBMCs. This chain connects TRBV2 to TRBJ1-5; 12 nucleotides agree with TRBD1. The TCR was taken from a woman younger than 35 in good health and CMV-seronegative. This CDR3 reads CASSSGTGGPAQHF. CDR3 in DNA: TGTGCCAGCAGTTCCGGGACAGGGGGCCCTGCCCAGCATTTT.